A selection of T cell receptor beta chains follows, all from one sample in a study of blood T cell repertoires in COVID-19. TCRdb's copy holds only in-frame clones and misses some; the assay was immunoSEQ multiplex PCR. The table has under 250,000 clones, 83% seen once. The sequenced material came from PBMCs or T cells enriched from blood (not recorded which). All receptors derive from a woman between 35 and 50 years old who had been exposed to COVID-19. Each CDR3 is given with its conserved first and last residue.

j_call v_call cdr3_aa
TRBJ1-6 TRBV18 CASSYDRARDSPLHF
TRBJ1-2 TRBV6-5 CASRAESQTAGYTF
TRBJ1-5 TRBV11-2 CASSLDIVGRGQPQHF
TRBJ2-6 TRBV28 CASTLGGFGANVLTF
TRBJ1-3 TRBV6-5 CASSSNRGLGNTIYF
TRBJ2-1 TRBV5-1 CASSLEAGGPYEQFF
TRBJ2-1 TRBV7-9 CASSSRDRGERTYNEQFF
TRBJ1-3 TRBV5-1 CASSLAPQGSGNTIYF
TRBJ1-2 TRBV7-2 CASSSDADRGYGYTF
TRBJ2-7 TRBV7-8 CASSSLRTSGGPSYEQYF
TRBJ2-2 TRBV9 CASSVDDLTGELFF
TRBJ2-5 TRBV4-2 CASSQEWGLRVETQYF
TRBJ2-7 TRBV30 CAWRRTGGRYEQYF
TRBJ2-1 TRBV6-5 CASTVVTGGYNEQFF
TRBJ1-2 TRBV4-3 CASSQVRGRLDGYTF
TRBJ2-2 TRBV9 CASSGKGQGDTGELFF
TRBJ1-1 TRBV24-1 CATATGNTEAFF
TRBJ2-1 TRBV21-1 CASSAPRGPVYNEQFF
TRBJ2-2 TRBV6-5 CASSYSASGDTGELFF
TRBJ1-4 TRBV29-1 CSAGIGGGEKLFF
TRBJ1-2 TRBV2 CASSENTGGSYTF
TRBJ2-5 TRBV7-9 CASSLGPGGTKETQYF
TRBJ1-2 TRBV21-1 CASSGDRGQSRNTIAYGYTF
TRBJ1-1 TRBV27 CASSWGRGLMNTEAFF
TRBJ2-7 TRBV7-2 CASSGRTAPYEQYF
TRBJ1-1 TRBV7-9 CASSQQLNTEAFF
TRBJ2-2 TRBV19 CASFTGTSIMSGELFF